The 23 T cell receptor beta chains listed next were all sequenced from one sample in a study of blood T cell repertoires in COVID-19. Here immunoSEQ multiplex PCR was the method, and the copy in TCRdb shows in-frame clones only, minus some. This sample has around 12,000 clones, with approximately 91% found just once. Source material: peripheral blood. The receptor set was obtained from a human donor in a cohort sampled during active COVID-19.

The CDR3 nucleotides read TGTGCCTGGTCCCAAATCCATCAGCCCCAGCATTTT. It specifies CAWSQIHQPQHF. The chain carries TRBV30 and TRBJ1-5; D unclear. Between the trimmed V and J ends, which lost 5 bases and 5 bases, there was a span of 10 bases. CDR1 and CDR2 from the germline V gene are GTSNPN and SVGIG (reference sequence). CDR3 length equals 12 residues.

This sequence joins TRBV5-1 and TRBJ2-1; maybe TRBD1 (5 bases). This CDR3 contains 15 residues. Germline CDR1 is SGHRS and CDR2 is YFSETQ. V shed 1 base and J shed 6 bases, with 14 bases lying between them. CDR3 protein: CASSLNFIQGNEQFF. As DNA, the CDR3 is TGCGCCAGCAGCTTGAACTTTATCCAGGGCAATGAGCAGTTCTTC.

The rearrangement links TRBV27 to TRBJ1-5; D is uncertain. The length of the CDR3 is 14 residues. From germline, CDR1 is MNHEY and CDR2 SMNVEV (reference sequence). V dropped 3 bases and J dropped 3 bases, with 9 bases sitting between them. The CDR3 region is CASSFAGNNQPQHF. The CDR3 bases are TGTGCCAGCAGTTTTGCAGGAAACAATCAGCCCCAGCATTTT.

The rearrangement links TRBV7-2 to TRBJ2-3; tentative D call: TRBD2 (5 bases). The germline CDR1 and CDR2 sequences are SGHTA and FQGNSA. V was pared by 3 bases and J by 3 bases, with 19 bases between. The CDR3 loop spans 17 amino acids. The CDR3: CASSFLVGEIFTDTQYF. DNA of the CDR3: TGTGCCAGCAGCTTTTTGGTCGGGGAGATATTTACAGATACGCAGTATTTT. Using reference TRBV7-2 and TRBJ2-3 for the parts outside the CDR3, the full variable domain is GAGVSQSPSNKVTEKGKDVELRCDPISGHTALYWYRQSLGQGLEFLIYFQGNSAPDKSGLPSDRFSAERTGGSVSTLTIQRTQQEDSAVYLCASSFLVGEIFTDTQYFGPGTRLTVL.

The CDR3: CASSAARGLQPQHF. In DNA form, the CDR3 reads TGTGCCAGCAGTGCAGCCAGGGGGCTTCAGCCCCAGCATTTT. The chain recombines TRBV2 with TRBJ1-5; TRBD1 matches 8 bases. The CDR3 has 14 amino acids. The V segment lost 4 bases and the J segment 6 bases; nucleotides outside the gene matches: 5. Germline V CDR1 and CDR2: SNHLY, FYNNEI.

This clone was seen a few times. The chain employs TRBV18 and TRBJ2-3, with 9 bases lining up with TRBD1. Per germline, CDR1 KGHSH and CDR2 LQKENI. J gave up 1 base and V 1 base, and 9 bases lay outside the gene matches. The CDR3 is made up of 18 amino acids. The CDR3 is CASSPRSARTGGTDTQYF. DNA of the CDR3: TGTGCCAGCTCACCACGGAGTGCCAGGACAGGGGGCACAGATACGCAGTATTTT.

This clone occurred a few times. The CDR3 is CASSEIGLGGNYGYTF. The CDR3 DNA sequence: TGTGCCAGCAGTGAAATTGGATTGGGAGGGAACTATGGCTACACCTTC. This rearrangement joins TRBV6-1 to TRBJ1-2, with D unclear. CDR1 and CDR2 (germline): MNHNS, SASEGT. With 2 bases removed from V and 2 bases from J, the gap between germline ends came to 15 bases. The CDR3 sequence is 16 residues long.

The chain joins TRBV3-1 (or the pseudogene TRBV3-2) to TRBJ2-1; D is perhaps TRBD1 (5 bases). Between the trimmed V and J ends, which lost 4 bases and 13 bases, there was a span of 20 bases. CDR1 and CDR2 (germline): LGHDT, YNNKEL (reference sequence). This CDR3 spans 14 amino acids. The CDR3 region is CASSREGDTRPQFF. CDR3 bases: TGTGCCAGCAGCCGAGAAGGGGATACCCGCCCCCAGTTCTTC.

The V gene is TRBV28, the J gene TRBJ2-1, with 9 bases fitting TRBD1. J gave up 3 bases and V 5 bases, and 5 bases lay outside the gene matches. The CDR3 sequence is 15 residues long. CDR1 and CDR2 from the germline V gene are MDHEN and SYDVKM. CDR3 loop: CASSPGQGYYNEQFF. CDR3 coding DNA: TGTGCCAGCAGTCCGGGACAGGGTTACTACAATGAGCAGTTCTTC.

The chain links TRBV7-9 to TRBJ2-1; 8 nucleotides line up with TRBD2. This CDR3 spans 15 amino acids. J lost 3 bases, V lost 1 base, and 2 bases had no gene match. In germline, CDR1 is SEHNR, CDR2 FQNEAQ (reference sequence). The DNA of the CDR3 is TGTGCCAGCAGCTTAGGCGGGGGGTACTACAATGAGCAGTTCTTC. Encoded protein: CASSLGGGYYNEQFF.

This clone was found once. The CDR3 DNA reads as TGTGCCAGCAGCTACTGGACAGGGGGATTCTACGAGCAGTACTTC. This translates into CASSYWTGGFYEQYF. The V and J genes are TRBV11-2 and TRBJ2-7; 10 bases line up with TRBD1. Germline-derived CDR1 and CDR2 are SGHAT and FQNNGV. The CDR3 is 15 amino acids. The J segment lost 3 bases and the V segment lost 4 bases, leaving 6 bases of the junction unmatched.

The rearrangement uses TRBV9 and TRBJ2-4; 11 nucleotides line up with TRBD1. CDR1 and CDR2 from the germline V gene are SGDLS and YYNGEE. After removal of 4 bases from V and 7 bases from J, the junction contained 13 bases not matched to a gene. This CDR3 contains 17 residues. For the CDR3, the DNA is TGTGCCAGCAGCCTCCCCCGGACAGGGGGCGCCGTTAACATTCAGTACTTC. It specifies CASSLPRTGGAVNIQYF. Variable domain in full (rest from reference TRBV9 and TRBJ2-4): DSGVTQTPKHLITATGQRVTLRCSPRSGDLSVYWYQQSLDQGLQFLIQYYNGEERAKGNILERFSAQQFPDLHSELNLSSLELGDSALYFCASSLPRTGGAVNIQYFGAGTRLSVL.

As concerns this clone: Additional DNA sequences in this sample encode the identical CDR3. The chain has TRBV6-5 and TRBJ1-1; possibly TRBD1 for D (6 bases). This CDR3 comprises 14 residues. CDR1 is MNHEY, CDR2 SVGAGI, per germline. V lost 0 bases and J lost 1, with 6 bases in between. The CDR3 coding sequence is TGTGCCAGCAGTTACTCACAGGGGAACACTGAAGCTTTCTTT. This codes for CASSYSQGNTEAFF.

Concerning this clone itself: The same CDR3 also results from other DNA sequences found in this sample. This chain connects TRBV5-1 to TRBJ2-3; 9 bases line up with TRBD1. Germline values: CDR1 SGHRS, CDR2 YFSETQ. This CDR3 has 15 residues. V gave up 0 bases and J gave up 4 bases; unmatched junction bases: 3. The CDR3 here is CASSLDRGQADTQYF. As DNA, the CDR3 is TGCGCCAGCAGCTTGGACAGGGGGCAGGCAGATACGCAGTATTTT.

The chain has TRBV10-1 and TRBJ2-2; the D gene is possibly TRBD1 (5 bases). V shed 3 bases and J shed 0 bases, with 8 bases lying between them. CDR1 and CDR2 (germline): WNHNN, SYGVQD (reference sequence). The CDR3 is 15 residues long. The CDR3 here is CASSDSGSNTGELFF. The CDR3 nucleotides are TGCGCCAGCAGTGACTCAGGGTCGAACACCGGGGAGCTGTTTTTT.

The gene calls are TRBV11-2 and TRBJ2-3; D is perhaps TRBD2 (6 bases). With 5 bases removed from V and 2 bases from J, the gap between germline ends came to 17 bases. The CDR3 sequence is 16 residues long. Germline values: CDR1 SGHAT, CDR2 FQNNGV. Here the CDR3 DNA reads TGTGCCAGCAGCCTGAGGCGGGGCGGGAACACAGATACGCAGTATTTT. It yields the protein CASSLRRGGNTDTQYF.

The chain links TRBV19 to TRBJ1-5; TRBD1 might be the D (5 bases). V was shortened by 3 bases and J by 5 bases, with 11 bases between the two germline ends. Germline lookup yields CDR1 LNHDA and CDR2 SQIVND (reference sequence). This CDR3 contains 14 residues. CDR3 residues: CASSMTAGDQPQHF. CDR3 coding DNA: TGTGCCAGTAGTATGACAGCTGGGGATCAGCCCCAGCATTTT.

There are a few counts of this clone. The chain carries TRBV3-1 (or the pseudogene TRBV3-2) and TRBJ1-3; TRBD1 is a possible D gene (5 bases). Trimming left V 4 bases short and J 0 bases short, with 10 bases between. The CDR3 covers 15 residues. CDR1 and CDR2 (germline): LGHDT, YNNKEL (reference sequence). CDR3 in DNA: TGTGCCAGCAGCCCTGGGGCAGTCTCTGGAAACACCATATATTTT. Translation: CASSPGAVSGNTIYF.

The chain is built from TRBV19 and TRBJ1-5, with 8 bases identical to TRBD1. The J segment lost 1 base and the V segment lost 5 bases, leaving 4 bases of the junction unmatched. Germline V CDR1 and CDR2: LNHDA, SQIVND (reference sequence). The CDR3 extends over 15 amino acids. The CDR3 sequence is CASSRTGGSNQPQHF. DNA of the CDR3: TGTGCCAGTAGTCGTACAGGGGGAAGCAATCAGCCCCAGCATTTT.

The chain employs TRBV28 and TRBJ1-2; TRBD1 is a possible D gene (6 bases). V was pared by 6 bases and J by 8 bases, with 16 bases between. Germline V gene data show CDR1 as MDHEN and CDR2 as SYDVKM. This CDR3 has 13 residues. The CDR3 here is CASSQDSGRGYTF. In DNA, the CDR3 is TGTGCCAGCAGCCAGGACAGCGGTAGGGGCTACACCTTC.

This chain links TRBV9 with TRBJ1-3; TRBD1 matches 9 bases. The CDR3 loop spans 15 amino acids. The junction had 5 bases not matched to a gene; V was cut back by 3 bases and J by 4 bases. CDR1 is SGDLS, CDR2 YYNGEE, per germline. CDR3 coding DNA: TGTGCCAGCAGCGCGACAGGGGGAGAGGGAAACACCATATATTTT. As protein: CASSATGGEGNTIYF.

The chain uses TRBV27 and TRBJ1-2; 9 bases map to TRBD1. V lost 6 bases to trimming and J lost 1 base; unmatched junction nucleotides: 6. The CDR3 covers 15 residues. Germline V gene sequence: CDR1 MNHEY, CDR2 SMNVEV (reference sequence). CDR3 DNA: TGTGCCAGCAGCTTCGGACAGGGGAGTAACTATGGCTACACCTTC. Its translation: CASSFGQGSNYGYTF.

This chain joins TRBV3-1 (or the pseudogene TRBV3-2) and TRBJ1-3; TRBD1 aligns across 7 bases. With 3 bases clipped from V and 3 bases from J, the junction kept 8 bases outside the gene matches. In germline, CDR1 is LGHDT, CDR2 YNNKEL (reference sequence). The CDR3 spans 16 residues. This CDR3 reads CASSHTGVQGGNTIYF. CDR3 in DNA: TGTGCCAGCAGCCATACAGGGGTACAGGGTGGAAACACCATATATTTT.